Following are 23 T cell receptor beta chains from one sample sequenced in a study of T cell responses to AZD1222 COVID-19 vaccine. Clones were read by immunoSEQ multiplex PCR, and TCRdb kept only the in-frame ones, dropping some. The sample has hundreds of thousands of clones; 94% are singletons. The material was peripheral blood, obtained 28 days after the second AZD1222 dose. These receptors all stem from an adult who received the AZD1222 COVID-19 vaccine.

J is TRBJ2-1 and V is TRBV3-1 (or the pseudogene TRBV3-2), with D unclear. The CDR3 loop spans 16 amino acids. V was cut by 0 bases and J by 0 bases, with 9 bases left in between. Germline V gene lookup returns CDR1 LGHDT and CDR2 YNNKEL (reference sequence). The DNA for the CDR3 is TGTGCCAGCAGCCAAGAACTCAGCGTCTCCTACAATGAGCAGTTCTTC. Translating it yields CASSQELSVSYNEQFF.

In this sample, this clone turned up once. J is TRBJ1-1 and V is TRBV19; no clear D gene. This CDR3 is 13 amino acids long. Germline V gene sequence: CDR1 LNHDA, CDR2 SQIVND (reference sequence). V lost 5 bases and J 4 bases, leaving 11 bases between the germline ends. The CDR3 DNA follows: TGTGCCAGTAGTTCCAGCCATGGCACTGAAGCTTTCTTT. This codes for CASSSSHGTEAFF.

The chain recombines TRBV4-2 with TRBJ2-5; 9 positions agree with TRBD2. Germline lookup yields CDR1 LGHNA and CDR2 YNFKEQ. The V gene end was trimmed by 0 bases and the J gene end by 5 bases; junction bases not matched to a gene: 4. CDR3 length: 15 amino acids. CDR3 amino acids: CASSQDGTSSETQYF. As DNA, the CDR3 is TGTGCCAGCAGCCAAGATGGGACTAGCTCTGAGACCCAGTACTTC.

This clone has only one observation. V gene TRBV2 combines with J gene TRBJ2-4, with no clear D. The V end lost 4 bases, the J end lost 1 base, and 5 bases lay between the germline ends. Germline-derived CDR1 and CDR2 are SNHLY and FYNNEI. The CDR3 has 13 residues. The CDR3 DNA reads TGTGCCAGCAGTGGGCCCGCCAAAAACATTCAGTACTTC. This gives the protein CASSGPAKNIQYF.

This clone turned up a few times. The genes are TRBV5-5 and TRBJ2-7; D gene ambiguous. CDR1 is SGHKS and CDR2 is YYEKEE in the germline V gene (reference sequence). V was cut by 0 bases and J by 6 bases, with 10 bases left in between. The CDR3 is made up of 13 amino acids. The CDR3 reads CASSLGTRGEQYF. The CDR3 nucleotides read TGTGCCAGCAGCTTGGGAACCCGCGGCGAGCAGTACTTC.

J is TRBJ2-5 and V is TRBV7-9; 8 nucleotides line up with TRBD2. CDR3 length: 15 amino acids. Germline CDR1 reads SEHNR; CDR2 reads FQNEAQ (reference sequence). J was trimmed by 4 bases and V by 2 bases; bases with no gene match: 6. The CDR3 DNA follows: TGTGCCAGCAGCTTACAAGCGGGGGAGGGAGAGACCCAGTACTTC. Its protein is CASSLQAGEGETQYF.

This clone was counted a single time. CDR3 protein: CASSPSGSRTEAFF. CDR3 nucleotide sequence: TGTGCCAGCAGCCCCTCAGGCAGTAGGACTGAAGCTTTCTTT. The chain is built from TRBV7-9 and TRBJ1-1, with D uncertain. The germline V gene has CDR1 SEHNR and CDR2 FQNEAQ (reference sequence). V was trimmed by 5 bases and J by 5 bases, leaving 15 bases between them. The length of the CDR3 is 14 residues.

The V gene is TRBV7-2, the J gene TRBJ2-7; no definite D call. CDR3 length equals 14 residues. The germline V and J ends were trimmed by 1 base and 7 bases, with 14 bases remaining between them. Germline CDR1 reads SGHTA; CDR2 reads FQGNSA. CDR3 DNA: TGTGCCAGCAGCTTAGGACAAGCCCTTAGGGAGCAGTACTTC. Amino acids: CASSLGQALREQYF.

The chain links TRBV28 to TRBJ1-3; the D is unclear. Germline CDR1 reads MDHEN; CDR2 reads SYDVKM. Trimming shortened V by 4 bases and J by 7 bases, and 8 bases separated the two germline ends. The CDR3 runs to 12 residues. CDR3 amino acids: CASSSRRNTIYF. In DNA form, the CDR3 reads TGTGCCAGCAGTTCCCGTCGGAACACCATATATTTT.

The DNA of the CDR3 is TGCAGCGCCGGGACGGCTTCCTACAATGAGCAGTTCTTC. Its translation: CSAGTASYNEQFF. The chain combines TRBV29-1 with TRBJ2-1, with D possibly being TRBD1 or TRBD2 (5 bases each). Germline loops: CDR1 SQVTM, CDR2 ANQGSEA. Trimming pared 7 bases from V and 1 base from J, leaving 11 bases between. The CDR3 is 13 residues long.

CDR3 region: CASSQLAMNTEAFF. The CDR3 DNA reads TGTGCCAGCAGCCAATTGGCCATGAACACTGAAGCTTTCTTT. The chain links TRBV14 to TRBJ1-1; D not certain. The length of the CDR3 is 14 residues. V was shortened by 2 bases and J by 0 bases, with 7 bases between the two germline ends. Germline V gives CDR1 SGHDN, CDR2 FVKESK.

The chain links TRBV27 to TRBJ2-1, with TRBD2 matching over 7 bases. The CDR3 sequence is 15 residues long. J gave up 8 bases and V 5 bases, and 12 bases lay outside the gene matches. Germline-derived CDR1 and CDR2 are MNHEY and SMNVEV (reference sequence). Written as DNA, the CDR3 is TGTGCCAGCAGTCCCGGGAGCGGGGTCGGGTATGAGCAGTTCTTC. Translation: CASSPGSGVGYEQFF.

The chain employs TRBV19 and TRBJ2-7, with 10 nucleotides matching TRBD1. Per the germline V gene, CDR1 is LNHDA and CDR2 is SQIVND (reference sequence). There are 14 residues in the CDR3. Unmatched junction bases numbered 6, after V lost 8 bases and J lost 2 bases. The CDR3 sequence: CASRGQGIPYEQYF. Here the CDR3 DNA reads TGTGCCAGTCGGGGACAGGGGATTCCCTACGAGCAGTACTTC.

The chain combines TRBV5-1 with TRBJ1-1; TRBD1 might be the D (5 bases). The V gene's germline CDR1 is SGHRS and CDR2 YFSETQ. Trimming pared 4 bases from V and 14 bases from J, leaving 15 bases between. The CDR3 is made up of 11 amino acids. In DNA, the CDR3 is TGCGCCAGCAGCACAACCGGGGGACGCTTCTTT. It translates to CASSTTGGRFF.

This chain connects TRBV27 to TRBJ2-7; the match to TRBD1 covers 9 bases. V trimming: 0 bases; J trimming: 6 bases; junction bases outside the gene matches: 9. The V gene's germline CDR1 is MNHEY and CDR2 SMNVEV (reference sequence). The CDR3 has 16 amino acids. The CDR3 here is CASSLSGTGSGGEQYF. In nucleotides, the CDR3 is TGTGCCAGCAGTTTATCGGGGACAGGGTCCGGAGGCGAGCAGTACTTC.

CDR3 amino acids: CASSQDERQGAYEQYF. The CDR3 nucleotides are TGCGCCAGCAGCCAAGATGAGAGACAGGGGGCATACGAGCAGTACTTC. This chain connects TRBV4-1 to TRBJ2-7; 10 bases align to TRBD1. V was pared by 0 bases and J by 4 bases, with 6 bases of the junction left unmatched. The V gene's germline CDR1 is MGHRA and CDR2 YSYEKL. This CDR3 contains 16 residues.

The gene calls are TRBV29-1 and TRBJ1-2; possibly TRBD1 for D (5 bases). V was shortened by 7 bases and J by 7 bases, with 16 bases between the two germline ends. This CDR3 is 12 amino acids long. Germline V gene sequence: CDR1 SQVTM, CDR2 ANQGSEA. The CDR3 coding sequence is TGCAGCGGGGACGAGGTTGGGTTTGGCTACACCTTC. Amino acids: CSGDEVGFGYTF.

This chain connects TRBV10-1 to TRBJ2-7; tentatively, D is TRBD1 or TRBD2 (5 bases each). Germline V lookup: CDR1 WNHNN, CDR2 SYGVQD (reference sequence). This CDR3 is 14 amino acids long. V was cut by 3 bases and J by 4 bases, with 13 bases left in between. The CDR3 DNA sequence: TGCGCCAGCAGTGATTCTGGGACGGCTTACGAGCAGTACTTC. Its translation: CASSDSGTAYEQYF.

J is TRBJ2-1 and V is TRBV7-2; 14 bases are shared with TRBD2. The V segment lost 5 bases and the J segment 10 bases; nucleotides outside the gene matches: 10. CDR1 and CDR2 (germline): SGHTA, FQGNSA. CDR3 length: 16 amino acids. In nucleotides, the CDR3 is TGTGCCAGCAGCCCATCGCCCGGGACTAGCGGGAGAGAGCAGTTCTTC. Its protein product is CASSPSPGTSGREQFF.

This CDR3 is CASSFMDRGYQETQYF. The CDR3 DNA sequence: TGTGCCAGCAGCTTCATGGACAGGGGGTACCAAGAGACCCAGTACTTC. The chain recombines TRBV7-9 with TRBJ2-5; TRBD1 matches 10 bases. Germline values: CDR1 SEHNR, CDR2 FQNEAQ (reference sequence). Germline trimming cut 3 bases from V and 0 bases from J; bases unmatched to any gene: 4. The CDR3 totals 16 residues.

The V gene is TRBV3-1 (or the pseudogene TRBV3-2), the J gene TRBJ1-4; 9 bases map to TRBD1. Germline assignment: CDR1 LGHDT and CDR2 YNNKEL (reference sequence). J was trimmed by 7 bases and V by 1 base; bases with no gene match: 7. The CDR3 is 16 residues long. CDR3 DNA sequence: TGTGCCAGCAGCCAAGTTGGGACAGGGAAAGGTGAAAAACTGTTTTTT. As protein: CASSQVGTGKGEKLFF.

This clone has just one count. A junction end diverges from the germline sequence, so it may reflect a read error. V usage is TRBV20-1 and J usage is TRBJ2-3, with a tentative D call TRBD2 (6 bases). Per germline, CDR1 DFQATT and CDR2 SNEGSKA (reference sequence). This CDR3 region has 9 residues. The CDR3 loop reads CSARDGGNF. The DNA for the CDR3 is TGCAGTGCTAGGGATGGCGGGAATTTT.

This chain uses TRBV2 with TRBJ1-6; D is perhaps TRBD1 (5 bases). Germline CDR1 is SNHLY and CDR2 is FYNNEI. This CDR3 region has 16 residues. V lost 6 bases to trimming and J lost 0 bases, with 12 bases between them. DNA for the CDR3: TGTGCCAGCAGGGCAGACGGGACCTCCTATAATTCACCCCTCCACTTT. It codes for CASRADGTSYNSPLHF. The entire variable domain, with the rest obtained from reference TRBV2 and TRBJ1-6, is as follows: EPEVTQTPSHQVTQMGQEVILRCVPISNHLYFYWYRQILGQKVEFLVSFYNNEISEKSEIFDDQFSVERPDGSNFTLKIRSTKLEDSAMYFCASRADGTSYNSPLHFGNGTRLTVT.